Below, 6 T cell receptor beta chains from the same sample are listed, as sequenced in a study of T cells expressing NK-cell markers (dated by TCRdb to about 2020). Receptor libraries were prepared by 5' RACE. Sequencing instrument: Illumina HiSeq 2000. After TCRdb reprocessed the reads, each CDR3 protein sequence was kept as one row, without DNA. The sample table records hundreds of thousands of distinct CDR3 sequences. Around 5% of the sample lies in the top ten. What was sequenced was blood T cells: a sorted CD56 or NKG2C T cell subset, CD4+ or CD8+ T cells, or bulk PBMC T cells (not recorded which). The receptors derive from a man aged 18-69 years in good health.

The chain has TRBV2 and TRBJ1-6; checking the TCRdb D call of TRBD1 is not possible without DNA. Germline CDR1 SNHLY, CDR2 FYNNEI. The CDR3 is made up of 14 amino acids. The CDR3 sequence is CASSVKGYNSPLHF.

The J gene is TRBJ1-5, the V gene TRBV27. Germline CDR1 is MNHEY and CDR2 is SMNVEV (reference sequence). The CDR3 loop spans 16 amino acids. The CDR3 sequence: CASSLSGFYSNQPQHF.

The chain couples TRBV14 to TRBJ2-2; without DNA, the TCRdb call of TRBD1 cannot be checked. This CDR3 is 15 amino acids long. The V gene's germline CDR1 is SGHDN and CDR2 FVKESK. CDR3 protein: CASSQTDRVFGELFF.

The rearrangement uses TRBV5-5 and TRBJ1-2; TCRdb gives TRBD1 as the D gene, but with no DNA this cannot be confirmed. The CDR3 is 16 amino acids. Germline lookup yields CDR1 SGHKS and CDR2 YYEKEE (reference sequence). CDR3 in amino acids: CASSHRGLSTNYGYTF.

The V call is TRBV5-8, the J call TRBJ2-1; the TRBD1 assignment by TCRdb is unverifiable without DNA. Germline V CDR1 and CDR2: SGHTS, YDEGEE. The CDR3 spans 16 residues. CDR3 protein: CASSSYHGDSNNEQFF. The full variable domain, completed using reference TRBV5-8 and TRBJ2-1, is EAGVTQSPTHLIKTRGQQATLRCSPISGHTSVYWYQQALGLGLQFLLWYDEGEERNRGNFPPRFSGRQFPNYSSELNVNALELEDSALYLCASSSYHGDSNNEQFFGPGTRLTVL.

The chain couples TRBV25-1 to TRBJ2-1. The CDR3 covers 14 residues. CDR1 is MGHDK and CDR2 is SYGVNS in the germline V gene. The CDR3: CASNKQGSYNEQFF.